Given below is one TCR beta chain in context. The antigen remains undetermined. Clones were read by immunoSEQ multiplex PCR, and TCRdb kept only the in-frame ones, dropping some. The sample contains 60,000 to 65,000 clones, more than 80% of which appear only once. Trimming left V 4 bases short and J 5 bases short, with 14 bases between. Germline V CDR1 and CDR2: SNHLY, FYNNEI. CDR3 size: 15 residues. These data come from a study of OX40 agonist ivuxolimab in advanced cancers. Study results and limitations: Compared with others, partial responders at 0.1-3.0 mg/kg displayed clonal expansion among the lowest.

This sequence joins TRBV2 and TRBJ2-2; either TRBD1 or TRBD2 may supply D (5 bases each). Sample: CD4+ or CD8+ T cells sorted from blood, taken in a trial of the OX40 agonist ivuxolimab. This TCR derives from an adult with an advanced solid tumor such as melanoma, head and neck, liver or kidney cancer. The CDR3 DNA is TGTGCCAGCAGTGTCGGGGCCGTAGGGACCGGGGAGCTGTTTTTT. This encodes CASSVGAVGTGELFF. Combining the CDR3 with reference TRBV2 and TRBJ2-2 gives the whole variable domain EPEVTQTPSHQVTQMGQEVILRCVPISNHLYFYWYRQILGQKVEFLVSFYNNEISEKSEIFDDQFSVERPDGSNFTLKIRSTKLEDSAMYFCASSVGAVGTGELFFGEGSRLTVL.